Sequencing of this T cell receptor (beta chain) was carried out in a study of blood T cells in healthy people across ages (dated by TCRdb to the mid-2010s). Study-wide context: In model experiments, template switching captured roughly one uniquely barcoded TCR beta cDNA molecule for every two T cells. The study measured age-related changes in TCR beta repertoire diversity using deep sequencing normalized with unique cDNA molecular identifiers. The donors were divided into four age groups: young (average around 17 years), middle-aged (around 37), aged (approximately 59) and long-lived (about 79). Donors of different ages were randomly distributed across sequencing lanes to avoid experimental bias. For two donors (one aged 18 to 30 and one aged 80 or older), the study analyzed two additional independent replicas of 1 million unique cDNA reads from the same blood draw.

Only a few counts were recorded for this clonotype. Its target antigen remains unknown. No base quality values were provided; no much bigger clone lies one nucleotide off. The donors were 40 or so Caucasian individuals from Russia, aged roughly 6 to 90 years, who were systemically healthy. Each donor gave around 9 milliliters of peripheral blood, collected into EDTA-treated Vacutainer tubes. Ficoll-Paque density-gradient centrifugation was used to isolate PBMCs, with at least 6.5 million per sample. Total RNA was extracted from PBMCs with Trizol reagent, with at least 5 micrograms obtained per sample. For every donor, an aliquot of PBMCs went through flow cytometry to measure the percentages of naive CD45RAhigh/CD27high T cells. The research as a whole found: As age increased, observed TCR beta diversity per million T cells dropped in a roughly linear way, and a significant reduction was already evident by age 40. The long-lived group showed more naive CD4+ T cells, fewer expanded clones and increased TCR diversity than the aged group, suggesting age selection. Conclusive comparison of naive and antigen-experienced compartments was prevented by the profiling of bulk unsorted PBMCs. A strong correlation was found between observed TCR beta diversity and the percentage of naive T cells measured by flow cytometry. Donor CMV infection status was unknown, potentially confounding age-related changes in expanded clonotypes. Estimates of total diversity based on one million sequenced T cells were considered lower bounds and underestimates.

The method behind the library was 5' RACE. The sample was run on an Illumina HiSeq 2500. The second PCR ran for roughly 6 to 11 cycles and used a J-beta primer mix along with a sample-barcoded 5' primer. A unique molecular identifier was introduced onto each TCR beta cDNA molecule by a template-switch 5' adaptor carrying 12 random nucleotides. Each sample yielded at least 3 million CDR3-containing paired-end reads. All of the RNA was converted into first-strand cDNA using the Mint cDNA synthesis kit, with a TRBC-specific oligonucleotide serving as the primer. All cDNA was treated with uracil-DNA glycosylase and then went through a first 18-cycle PCR with the universal primers M1SS and BC2_uni_R. The original pipeline was this. Normalization of each sample was performed by random selection of 1 million high-quality reads, each carrying a distinct molecular identifier. Instead of being binned into consensus sequences, reads with shared molecular identifiers were discarded. MiTCR, set to a Q25 quality threshold and the strictest error-elimination algorithm, was used for CDR3 identification, clonotype clustering and error correction. A nonparametric unseen species model with Euler transformation was used to estimate lower-bound total TCR beta diversity. TCRdb trimmed public reads at Q25 via fastp, called clones via MiXCR and kept in-frame beta chains. For every CDR3 protein sequence, its rows merge into one entry that carries the most common genes and DNA. It is TCRdb's table, rather than the study itself, that gives the V and J calls and clone size. The sample data list around 1,600,000 distinct CDR3 sequences, and around 40% of these were observed just once. The top ten hold approximately 4.1% of the sample.

The V and J ends are trimmed by 1 base and 6 bases, leaving 19 bases between them. The germline V gene (reference sequence) gives CDR1 as DFQATT and CDR2 as SNEGSKA. Including cysteine and phenylalanine, the CDR3 has 16 amino acids. The sequence is cut down to CDR3 DNA, 48 bases in frame from base 1. The source material was blood. Rearrangement joined TRBV20-1 to TRBJ2-1; no D segment can be confidently identified. The sequence came from a woman between 18 and 29 years old in good health. The CDR3 region has the sequence CSARGSGDISGNEQFF. The nucleotide sequence is given as TGCAGTGCTAGAGGAAGTGGGGATATCTCGGGCAATGAGCAGTTCTTC.